This T cell receptor beta chain was observed in a study of identical twins. General observations from the study: The models systematically underestimated how much out-of-frame TCR alpha was shared in monozygotic twins.

The V gene's germline CDR1 is MNHEY and CDR2 SVGAGI. CDR3 length equals 15 residues. The V end lost 2 bases, the J end lost 4 bases, and 14 bases lay between the germline ends. This clonotype has just a few counts. Its target is not known. TCRdb reprocessed the 5' RACE reads with MiXCR, giving one entry per CDR3 protein. The table includes 750,000 to 950,000 distinct CDR3 sequences, 9% to 15% detected once. These same records also appear under a second study, on yellow fever vaccine responses in identical twins. In that study: As reported, the vaccine T cell response of twins seemed partly convergent and partly personalized.

The sample comprised PBMCs. This sequence joins TRBV6-5 and TRBJ1-1, with D possibly being TRBD1 (6 bases). The TCR originated in a woman aged 18-35 years in good health. DNA for the CDR3: TGTGCCAGCAGTTACGGAACAGGGAGGGGCACTGAAGCTTTCTTT. Residues: CASSYGTGRGTEAFF.